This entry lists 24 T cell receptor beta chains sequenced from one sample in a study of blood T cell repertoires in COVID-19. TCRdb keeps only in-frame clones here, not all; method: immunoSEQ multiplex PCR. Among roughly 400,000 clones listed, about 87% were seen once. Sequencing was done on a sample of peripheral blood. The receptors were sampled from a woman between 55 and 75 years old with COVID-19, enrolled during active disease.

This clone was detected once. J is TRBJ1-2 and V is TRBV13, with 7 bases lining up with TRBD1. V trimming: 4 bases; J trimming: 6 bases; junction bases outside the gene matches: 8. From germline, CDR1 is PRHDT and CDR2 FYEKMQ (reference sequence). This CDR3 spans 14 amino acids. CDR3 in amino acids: CASSSGGALDGYTF. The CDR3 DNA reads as TGTGCCAGCAGCTCAGGGGGGGCGCTCGATGGCTACACCTTC.

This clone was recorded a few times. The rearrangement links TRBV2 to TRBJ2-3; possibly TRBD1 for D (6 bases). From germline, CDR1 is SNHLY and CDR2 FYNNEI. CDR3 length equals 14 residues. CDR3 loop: CAKQLTGQRDTQYF. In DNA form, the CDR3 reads TGTGCTAAGCAACTGACAGGCCAGAGGGATACGCAGTATTTT.

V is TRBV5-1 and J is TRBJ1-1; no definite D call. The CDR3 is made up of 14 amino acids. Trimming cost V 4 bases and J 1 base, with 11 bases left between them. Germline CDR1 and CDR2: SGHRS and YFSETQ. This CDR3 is CASSAQTSNTEAFF. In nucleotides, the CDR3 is TGCGCCAGCAGCGCACAGACCTCGAACACTGAAGCTTTCTTT.

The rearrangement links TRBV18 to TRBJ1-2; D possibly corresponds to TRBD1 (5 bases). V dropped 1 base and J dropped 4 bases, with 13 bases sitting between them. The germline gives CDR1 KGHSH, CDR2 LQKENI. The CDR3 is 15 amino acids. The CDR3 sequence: CASSPQGNRGYGYTF. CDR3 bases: TGTGCCAGCTCACCACAGGGGAATCGCGGCTATGGCTACACCTTC.

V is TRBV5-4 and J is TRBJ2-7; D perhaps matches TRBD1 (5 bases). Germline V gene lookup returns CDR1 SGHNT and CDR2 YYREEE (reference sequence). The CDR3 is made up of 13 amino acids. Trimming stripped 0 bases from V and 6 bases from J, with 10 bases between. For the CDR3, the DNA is TGTGCCAGCAGCTTGGGCCAGGGCGGCGAGCAGTACTTC. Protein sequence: CASSLGQGGEQYF.

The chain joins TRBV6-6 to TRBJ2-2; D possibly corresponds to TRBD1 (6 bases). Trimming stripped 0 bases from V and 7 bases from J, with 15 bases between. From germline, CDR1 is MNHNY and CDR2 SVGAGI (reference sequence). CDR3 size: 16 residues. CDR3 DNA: TGTGCCAGCAGTTACTCGCAGGACAGAGGGATCGGGGAGCTGTTTTTT. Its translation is CASSYSQDRGIGELFF.

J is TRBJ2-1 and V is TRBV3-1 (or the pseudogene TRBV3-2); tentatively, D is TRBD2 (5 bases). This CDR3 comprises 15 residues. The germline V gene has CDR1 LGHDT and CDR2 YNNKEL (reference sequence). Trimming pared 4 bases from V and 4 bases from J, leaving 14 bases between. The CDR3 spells CASSPREQNYNEQFF. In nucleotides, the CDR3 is TGTGCCAGCAGCCCCCGGGAACAGAATTACAATGAGCAGTTCTTC.

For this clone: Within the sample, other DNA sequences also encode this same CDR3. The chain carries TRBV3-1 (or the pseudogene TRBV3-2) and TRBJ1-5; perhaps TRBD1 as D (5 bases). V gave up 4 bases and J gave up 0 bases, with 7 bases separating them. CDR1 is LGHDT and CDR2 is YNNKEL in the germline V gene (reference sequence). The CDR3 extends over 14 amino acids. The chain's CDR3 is CASSRQGSNQPQHF. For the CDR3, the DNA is TGTGCCAGCAGCCGGCAGGGTAGCAATCAGCCCCAGCATTTT.

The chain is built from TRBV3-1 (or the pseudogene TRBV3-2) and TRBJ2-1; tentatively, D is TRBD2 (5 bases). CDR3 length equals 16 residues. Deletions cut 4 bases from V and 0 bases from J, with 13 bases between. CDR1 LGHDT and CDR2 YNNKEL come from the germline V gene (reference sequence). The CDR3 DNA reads TGTGCCAGCAGCCCCGGGAACAGCTTCTCCTACAATGAGCAGTTCTTC. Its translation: CASSPGNSFSYNEQFF.

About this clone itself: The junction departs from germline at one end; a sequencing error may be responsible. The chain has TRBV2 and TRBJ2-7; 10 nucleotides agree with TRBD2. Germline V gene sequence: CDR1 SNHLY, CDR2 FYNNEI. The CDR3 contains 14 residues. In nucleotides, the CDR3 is TGTGCCAGCAGTGTAAGCGGGGGGGCCTACGCGCAGTACTTC. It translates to CASSVSGGAYAQYF.

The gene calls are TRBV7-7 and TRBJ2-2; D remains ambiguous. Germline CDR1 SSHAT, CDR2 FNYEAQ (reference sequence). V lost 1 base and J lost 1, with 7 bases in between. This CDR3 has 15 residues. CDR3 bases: TGTGCCAGCAGCTTAGACCCGGGGAACACCGGGGAGCTGTTTTTT. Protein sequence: CASSLDPGNTGELFF. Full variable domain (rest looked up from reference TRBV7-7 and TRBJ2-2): GAGVSQSPRYKVTKRGQDVTLRCDPISSHATLYWYQQALGQGPEFLTYFNYEAQPDKSGLPSDRFSAERPEGSISTLTIQRTEQRDSAMYRCASSLDPGNTGELFFGEGSRLTVL.

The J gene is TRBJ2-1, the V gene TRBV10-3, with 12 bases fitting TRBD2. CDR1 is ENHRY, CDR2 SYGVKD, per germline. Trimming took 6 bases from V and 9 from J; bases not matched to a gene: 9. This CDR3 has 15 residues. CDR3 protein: CAIRGLAGAGGEQFF. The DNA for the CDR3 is TGTGCCATCAGGGGACTAGCGGGTGCCGGCGGTGAGCAGTTCTTC.

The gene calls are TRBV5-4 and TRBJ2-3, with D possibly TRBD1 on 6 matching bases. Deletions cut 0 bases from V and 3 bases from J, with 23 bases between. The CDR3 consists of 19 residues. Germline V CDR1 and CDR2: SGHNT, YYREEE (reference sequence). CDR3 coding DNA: TGTGCCAGCAGCTTGGTCCCCATAATAACAGGGAAATCGACAGATACGCAGTATTTT. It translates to CASSLVPIITGKSTDTQYF.

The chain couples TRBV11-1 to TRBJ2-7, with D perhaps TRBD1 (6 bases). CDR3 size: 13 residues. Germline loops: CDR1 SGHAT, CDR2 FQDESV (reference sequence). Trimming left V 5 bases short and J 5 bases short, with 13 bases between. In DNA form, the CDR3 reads TGTGCCAGCAGCCCAGCACAGGGTAACGAGCAGTACTTC. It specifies CASSPAQGNEQYF.

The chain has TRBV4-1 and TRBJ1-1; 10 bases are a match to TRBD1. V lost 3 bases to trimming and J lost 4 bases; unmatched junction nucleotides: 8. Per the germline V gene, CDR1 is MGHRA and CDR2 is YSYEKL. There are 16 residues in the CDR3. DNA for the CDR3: TGCGCCAGCAGCCAGGTAGACAGGGGGCCGGGCACTGAAGCTTTCTTT. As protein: CASSQVDRGPGTEAFF.

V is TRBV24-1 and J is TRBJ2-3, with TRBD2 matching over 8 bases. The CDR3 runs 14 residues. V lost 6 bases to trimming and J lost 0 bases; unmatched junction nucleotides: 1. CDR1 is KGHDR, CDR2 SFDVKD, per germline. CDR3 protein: CATSTGGSTDTQYF. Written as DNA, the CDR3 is TGTGCCACCAGTACGGGGGGGAGCACAGATACGCAGTATTTT.

The CDR3 loop reads CASSGHGNTEAFF. The CDR3 DNA follows: TGTGCCAGCAGCGGACACGGAAACACTGAAGCTTTCTTT. The V call is TRBV9, the J call TRBJ1-1; D gene ambiguous. Germline CDR1 SGDLS, CDR2 YYNGEE. V shed 3 bases and J shed 2 bases, with 8 bases lying between them. The length of the CDR3 is 13 residues.

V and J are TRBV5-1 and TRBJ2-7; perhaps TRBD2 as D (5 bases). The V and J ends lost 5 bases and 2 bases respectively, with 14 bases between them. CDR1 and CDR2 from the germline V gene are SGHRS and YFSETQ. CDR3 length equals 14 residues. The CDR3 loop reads CASRQATGAYEQYF. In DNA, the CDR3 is TGCGCCAGCAGGCAAGCCACCGGGGCCTACGAGCAGTACTTC.

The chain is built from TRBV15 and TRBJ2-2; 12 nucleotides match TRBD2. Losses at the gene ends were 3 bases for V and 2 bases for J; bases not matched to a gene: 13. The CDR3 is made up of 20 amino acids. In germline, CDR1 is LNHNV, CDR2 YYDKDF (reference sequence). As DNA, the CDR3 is TGTGCCACCAGCAGCCTTAGGACTAGCGGGGCCCTATTTAACACCGGGGAGCTGTTTTTT. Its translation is CATSSLRTSGALFNTGELFF.

Here the CDR3 reads CATSRERGAVGNTIYF. As DNA, the CDR3 is TGTGCCACCAGCAGAGAACGTGGTGCGGTAGGAAACACCATATATTTT. J is TRBJ1-3 and V is TRBV15; D not certain. Germline CDR1 and CDR2: LNHNV and YYDKDF (reference sequence). This CDR3 is built from 16 residues. V lost 0 bases, J lost 4 bases, and 13 bases lay in between. Filled out from reference TRBV15 and TRBJ1-3, the complete variable domain reads DAMVIQNPRYQVTQFGKPVTLSCSQTLNHNVMYWYQQKSSQAPKLLFHYYDKDFNNEADTPDNFQSRRPNTSFCFLDIRSPGLGDTAMYLCATSRERGAVGNTIYFGEGSWLTVV.

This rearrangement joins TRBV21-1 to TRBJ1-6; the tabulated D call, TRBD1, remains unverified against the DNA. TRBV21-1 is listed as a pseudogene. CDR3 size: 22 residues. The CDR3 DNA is TGTGCCAGCAGCAAAGCCGGGGGACAGGGGGGCCAATATAGCTCCTATAATTCACCCCTCCACTTT. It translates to CASSKAGGQGGQYSSYNSPLHF.

The CDR3 spells CATSGGLARDETQYF. DNA for the CDR3: TGTGCCACCAGCGGCGGACTAGCGAGGGACGAGACCCAGTACTTC. The chain couples TRBV15 to TRBJ2-5; 9 bases agree with TRBD2. CDR1 and CDR2 from the germline V gene are LNHNV and YYDKDF (reference sequence). This CDR3 spans 15 amino acids. The ends lost 5 bases at V and 5 bases at J; junction bases unmatched: 9.

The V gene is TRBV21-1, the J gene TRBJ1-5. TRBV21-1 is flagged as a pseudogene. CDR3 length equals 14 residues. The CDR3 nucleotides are TGTGCCAGCAGCAAAAAGGCGGGGATTCAGCCCCAGCATTTT. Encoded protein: CASSKKAGIQPQHF.

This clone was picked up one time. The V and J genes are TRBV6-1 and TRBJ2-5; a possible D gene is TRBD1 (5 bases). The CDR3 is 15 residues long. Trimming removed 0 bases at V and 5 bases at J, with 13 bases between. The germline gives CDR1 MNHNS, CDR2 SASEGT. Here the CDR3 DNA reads TGTGCCAGCAGTGAAGCCCTGACAGTGCAGGAGACCCAGTACTTC. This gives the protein CASSEALTVQETQYF.